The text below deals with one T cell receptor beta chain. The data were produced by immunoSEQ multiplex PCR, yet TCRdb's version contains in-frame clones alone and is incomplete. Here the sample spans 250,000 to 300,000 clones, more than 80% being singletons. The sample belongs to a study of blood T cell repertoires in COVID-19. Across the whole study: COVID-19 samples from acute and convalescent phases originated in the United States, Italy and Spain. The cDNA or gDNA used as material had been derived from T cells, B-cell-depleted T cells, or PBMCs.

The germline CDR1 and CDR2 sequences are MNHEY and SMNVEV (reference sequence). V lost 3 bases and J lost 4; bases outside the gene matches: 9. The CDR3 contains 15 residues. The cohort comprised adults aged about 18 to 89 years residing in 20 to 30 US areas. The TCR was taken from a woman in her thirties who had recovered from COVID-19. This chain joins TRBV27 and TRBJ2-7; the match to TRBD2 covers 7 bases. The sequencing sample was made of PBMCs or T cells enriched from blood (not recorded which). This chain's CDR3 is CASSFLGEGLYEQYF. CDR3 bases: TGTGCCAGCAGTTTTTTGGGGGAGGGCCTTTACGAGCAGTACTTC.